The present entry profiles one T cell receptor (beta chain) with its context. The antigen is not known. CD45RO-negative CD8 cells positively selected for CCR7 made up the naive population, which excluded terminally differentiated effector memory CD45RA+ cells. This record belongs to a study of shared clonotypes between healthy human individuals. Clones were sequenced by immunoSEQ multiplex PCR, and TCRdb holds only the in-frame ones, with some missing. The data hold about 2.1 million clones, with just under 95% observed a single time. Study outcomes and limitations: Inspection by rarefaction showed sorted-subset sequencing to be incomplete despite large depth. Deeper or shallower sequencing was expected to change how clonotypes are shared among donors.

The ends were cut back, 5 bases at V and 4 bases at J, with 12 bases in the middle. The germline gives CDR1 LGHNA, CDR2 YSLEER. The CDR3 sequence is 14 residues long. The chain employs TRBV4-3 and TRBJ1-5; D is unresolved. The sample was naive CD8+ T cells from PBMCs. The sequence was obtained from a man in his late teens or twenties in good health. Some clones in this sample may be carry-over from other donors' samples. CDR3 sequence reads: CASSVYLGNQPQHF. The CDR3 DNA is TGCGCCAGCAGCGTCTACCTGGGTAATCAGCCCCAGCATTTT.